This T cell receptor beta chain was identified during a study of beta chain features in type 1 diabetes. There was one heparinised blood draw per donor, averaging about 116 mL. The V and J ends lost 0 bases and 3 bases respectively, with 6 bases between them. In germline, CDR1 is GTSNPN, CDR2 SVGIG (reference sequence). The CDR3 length is 13 residues. Overall study findings and caveats: There was a moderate but significant shortening of TCRB CDR3s in all four CD4+ subsets of Type 1 diabetes patients.

Every bit of the isolated RNA underwent reverse transcription, so sequencing read expressed TCRB transcripts. The assay was immunoSEQ multiplex PCR, and TCRdb's table has in-frame clones only and misses some. The data hold more than 300,000 clones, with about a tenth observed a single time. Points on this clone: Its matching antigen is unknown.

The clonotype was recovered from a man younger than 40 with type 1 diabetes. The chain uses TRBV30 and TRBJ2-1; D is unclear. The sample taken for sequencing was central memory CD4+ T cells from blood. For the CDR3, the DNA is TGTGCCTGGAGTGTAGCAGGCTACAATGAGCAGTTCTTC. It specifies CAWSVAGYNEQFF.